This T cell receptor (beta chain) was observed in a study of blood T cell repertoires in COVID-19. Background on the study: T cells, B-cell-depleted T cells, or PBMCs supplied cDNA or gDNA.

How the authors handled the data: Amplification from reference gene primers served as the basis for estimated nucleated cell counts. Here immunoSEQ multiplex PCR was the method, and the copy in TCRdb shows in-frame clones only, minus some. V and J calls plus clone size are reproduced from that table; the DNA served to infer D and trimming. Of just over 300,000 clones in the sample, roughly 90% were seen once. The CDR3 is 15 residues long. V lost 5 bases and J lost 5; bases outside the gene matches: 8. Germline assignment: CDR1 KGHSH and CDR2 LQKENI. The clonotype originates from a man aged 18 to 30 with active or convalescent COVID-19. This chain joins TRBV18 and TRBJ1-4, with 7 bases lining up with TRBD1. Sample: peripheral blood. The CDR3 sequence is CASSDLSTGNEKLFF. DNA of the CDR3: TGTGCCAGCTCAGACCTTTCGACAGGGAATGAAAAACTGTTTTTT.